The rows below give T cell receptor beta chains drawn from one sample of a study of response to subunit inactivated influenza vaccine. Via MiXCR, TCRdb re-called the RT-PCR reads, giving one row per CDR3 protein. The sample shows more than 600,000 distinct CDR3 sequences, around 18% of them seen only once. This material consisted of PBMCs from blood, taken about 5 days after vaccination. The source is a man aged 45-65 years who received an inactivated influenza vaccine. Each CDR3 is given with its conserved first and last residue. A D gene is named only where the DNA matches it firmly. Clone size appears in some rows only: once, few, many, or a class for an expanded clone.

TRBD1	TRBJ1-1	once	TRBV6-5	CASSYSAGGTEAFF	TGTGCCAGCAGTTACTCAGCAGGGGGCACTGAAGCTTTCTTT
NA	TRBJ2-1	few	TRBV6-2/TRBV6-3	CASSYSNAAYNEQFF	TGTGCCAGCAGTTACTCTAACGCGGCATACAATGAGCAGTTCTTC
NA	TRBJ1-4	NA	TRBV4-3	CASSLAGVDEKLFF	TGCGCCAGCAGCCTCGCTGGGGTGGATGAAAAACTGTTTTTT
NA	TRBJ2-3	NA	TRBV6-1	CASSETIITDTQYF	TGTGCCAGCAGTGAAACTATCATAACAGATACGCAGTATTTT
NA	TRBJ2-7	NA	TRBV5-4	CASSLAVSFIGTSGLEQYF	TGTGCCAGCAGCTTGGCCGTCTCGTTCATAGGGACCTCGGGTCTCGAGCAGTACTTC
TRBD2	TRBJ2-7	NA	TRBV5-1	CASSRVAGGPYEQYF	TGCGCCAGCAGCCGTGTAGCGGGAGGGCCCTACGAGCAGTACTTC
TRBD2	TRBJ2-7	NA	TRBV7-2	CASRIAGGGEQYF	TGTGCCAGCCGGATAGCGGGAGGTGGCGAGCAGTACTTC
TRBD1	TRBJ1-1	few	TRBV5-1	CASSPWTGGNTEAFF	TGCGCCAGCAGCCCGTGGACAGGAGGGAACACTGAAGCTTTCTTT
NA	TRBJ1-4	few	TRBV12-3/TRBV12-4	CASSLSSATNEKLFF	TGTGCCAGCAGTTTGAGCAGCGCAACTAATGAAAAACTGTTTTTT
NA	TRBJ1-1	NA	TRBV6-6	CATLGGGTEAFF	TGTGCCACCCTAGGGGGTGGCACTGAAGCTTTCTTT
NA	TRBJ2-7	few	TRBV6-2/TRBV6-3	CASSYSGPTYEQYF	TGTGCCAGCAGTTACTCAGGCCCTACCTACGAGCAGTACTTC
NA	TRBJ2-7	many	TRBV20-1	CSAPLTDSYEQYF	TGCAGTGCGCCCCTGACGGACTCCTACGAGCAGTACTTC
NA	TRBJ2-7	many	TRBV29-1	CSVAVFHEQYF	TGCAGCGTTGCAGTCTTCCACGAGCAGTACTTC
NA	TRBJ2-7	NA	TRBV20-1	CSASQLNYEQYF	TGCAGTGCTAGTCAACTCAACTACGAGCAGTACTTC
TRBD2	TRBJ2-2	NA	TRBV28	CASSLGSLAGVAVGELFF	TGTGCCAGCAGTCTAGGATCCCTAGCGGGAGTGGCCGTCGGGGAGCTGTTTTTT
NA	TRBJ2-5	few	TRBV10-3	CAIRDRQETQYF	TGTGCCATCAGGGATCGTCAAGAGACCCAGTACTTC
NA	TRBJ1-1	many	TRBV29-1	CSVERDAGAFF	TGCAGCGTTGAAAGGGACGCTGGCGCTTTCTTT
NA	TRBJ2-1	NA	TRBV7-2	CASSPLRTAGEQFF	TGTGCCAGCAGCCCACTCCGGACTGCGGGTGAGCAGTTCTTC
NA	TRBJ2-3	few	TRBV5-6	CASSLLASGTDTQYF	TGTGCCAGCAGCTTATTGGCATCGGGCACAGATACGCAGTATTTT
NA	TRBJ1-1	NA	TRBV12-3/TRBV12-4	CASSFGEHTEAFF	TGTGCCAGCAGTTTCGGGGAACACACTGAAGCTTTCTTT
TRBD2	TRBJ2-1	NA	TRBV5-6	CASSSSGSLYNEQFF	TGTGCCAGCAGCTCTAGCGGGAGTCTGTACAATGAGCAGTTCTTC
TRBD1	TRBJ2-7	few	TRBV9	CASSGDRVNEQYF	TGTGCCAGCAGCGGGGACAGGGTGAACGAGCAGTACTTC
NA	TRBJ1-1	NA	TRBV20-1	CSARGLKGRNTEAFF	TGCAGTGCTAGGGGCCTAAAAGGGAGAAACACTGAAGCTTTCTTT
TRBD2	TRBJ2-5	NA	TRBV29-1	CSVVLGRDGTQYF	TGCAGCGTTGTCCTGGGGAGGGACGGGACCCAGTACTTC
NA	TRBJ2-5	NA	TRBV7-6	CASSSRRTGLAETQYF	TGTGCCAGCAGCTCACGAAGGACGGGTCTTGCAGAGACCCAGTACTTC
NA	TRBJ2-7	few	TRBV6-2/TRBV6-3	CASTTWGGPSYEQYF	TGTGCCAGCACCACGTGGGGGGGGCCGTCCTACGAGCAGTACTTC
TRBD1	TRBJ1-2	NA	TRBV6-1	CASSRGQTTLATYGYTF	TGTGCCAGCAGTAGGGGACAGACTACGTTAGCGACTTATGGCTACACCTTC
NA	TRBJ2-7	NA	TRBV7-9	CASGWIFSYEQYF	TGTGCCAGCGGGTGGATATTCTCCTACGAGCAGTACTTC
NA	TRBJ2-3	NA	TRBV5-1	CASSLERTSTDTQYF	TGCGCCAGCAGCTTGGAAAGGACAAGCACAGATACGCAGTATTTT
NA	TRBJ2-2	NA	TRBV6-2/TRBV6-3	CASRRLGDGGIKANTGELFF	TGTGCCAGCAGAAGATTGGGAGATGGCGGGATCAAAGCGAACACCGGGGAGCTGTTTTTT
TRBD2	TRBJ2-7	NA	TRBV6-5	CASSYSWTSGSIYEQYF	TGTGCCAGCAGTTACTCATGGACTAGCGGGAGTATCTACGAGCAGTACTTC
NA	TRBJ2-7	NA	TRBV27	CASSLRQLSFSYEQYF	TGTGCCAGCAGCTTAAGACAGCTAAGTTTCTCCTACGAGCAGTACTTC
NA	TRBJ2-4	few	TRBV12-3/TRBV12-4	CASSSGHSGGKNIQYF	TGTGCCAGCAGCTCCGGACACTCAGGAGGCAAAAACATTCAGTACTTC
TRBD2	TRBJ2-1	NA	TRBV27	CASSGTSFNEQFF	TGTGCCAGCAGCGGGACTAGCTTCAATGAGCAGTTCTTC
NA	TRBJ1-1	few	TRBV5-5	CASSRRILGTEAFF	TGTGCCAGCAGCCGGAGGATATTGGGCACTGAAGCTTTCTTT
TRBD2	TRBJ2-7	few	TRBV2	CASSEAWDSPGLASYEQYF	TGTGCCAGCAGTGAAGCATGGGACAGTCCGGGACTAGCGAGCTACGAGCAGTACTTC